The clone carrying this TCR beta chain was recorded at least ten times. The antigen is not known. Using RNA transcripts as the source, TCR beta CDR3 regions were amplified. A first-round RT-PCR of the TCR CDR3 used the HTBI primer set. TCRdb called the multiplex PCR reads again in MiXCR, with one record for every CDR3 protein. This table holds over 300,000 distinct CDR3 sequences, about 13% found once. This sample stems from a study of T cells in Graves' hyperthyroidism and ophthalmopathy. Points from the study as a whole: Blood also carried most thyroid clonotypes expanded above 0.001. For ophthalmopathy, model prediction preceded onset by a median about 6 months.

Around 9.8 ml fresh peripheral blood yielded the PBMCs. V lost 5 bases and J lost 7; bases outside the gene matches: 3. Per germline, CDR1 DFQATT and CDR2 SNEGSKA (reference sequence). The CDR3 runs 13 residues. V gene TRBV20-1 combines with J gene TRBJ2-4, with 12 bases lining up with TRBD1. This sequence originates from a middle-aged woman with Graves' ophthalmopathy. The sample consisted of blood. CDR3 DNA sequence: TGCAGTGCTCGAGGGACAGGGGGCAACATTCAGTACTTC. It yields the protein CSARGTGGNIQYF.